A selection of T cell receptor beta chains follows, all from one sample in a study of CD8+ T cells in alopecia areata. The table came from immunoSEQ multiplex PCR; TCRdb's copy has only in-frame clones and leaves some out. Altogether about 90,000 clones are present, around 40% being singletons, with the ten largest covering around 20%. The specimen comprised CD8+ T cells sorted from blood, sampled at week 24, from a patient treated with tofacitinib. The receptors were sampled from a human donor with alopecia areata. The CDR3 runs from the conserved cysteine through the conserved F or W. The order of the fields is J gene, clone size, V gene, D gene, CDR3 DNA, CDR3 protein. D genes are given only for firm matches. Rows may omit the clone size; those that give it use once, few, many or a size class.

J gene: TRBJ2-5; clone size: few; V gene: TRBV4-1; D gene: NA; CDR3 DNA: TGCGCCAGCAGCCAGGAGGCACGCTTCCAAGAGACCCAGTACTTC; CDR3 protein: CASSQEARFQETQYF
J gene: TRBJ2-3; clone size: few; V gene: TRBV29-1; D gene: NA; CDR3 DNA: TGCAGCGTTACTACAGGGTCCTCCACAGATACGCAGTATTTT; CDR3 protein: CSVTTGSSTDTQYF
J gene: TRBJ2-1; clone size: NA; V gene: TRBV7-9; D gene: NA; CDR3 DNA: TGTGCCAGCAGCTTAGTCGCCCATGAGCAGTTCTTC; CDR3 protein: CASSLVAHEQFF
J gene: TRBJ2-1; clone size: once; V gene: TRBV9; D gene: TRBD2; CDR3 DNA: TGTGCCAGCAGCGTAGATGCGGGAGGGAGGTCCTACAATGAGCAGTTCTTC; CDR3 protein: CASSVDAGGRSYNEQFF
J gene: TRBJ2-3; clone size: few; V gene: TRBV9; D gene: NA; CDR3 DNA: TGTGCCAGCAGCGTAGGTTCGCGGGGGCTCGGAGATACGCAGTATTTT; CDR3 protein: CASSVGSRGLGDTQYF
J gene: TRBJ2-3; clone size: few; V gene: TRBV11-2; D gene: NA; CDR3 DNA: TGTGCCAGCAGCTTGGGGCGACTCACAGATACGCAGTATTTT; CDR3 protein: CASSLGRLTDTQYF
J gene: TRBJ1-5; clone size: NA; V gene: TRBV25-1; D gene: NA; CDR3 DNA: TGTGCCAGCAGTGAATCGCTCTGGCAGCCCCAGCATTTT; CDR3 protein: CASSESLWQPQHF
J gene: TRBJ2-7; clone size: NA; V gene: TRBV5-1; D gene: TRBD2; CDR3 DNA: TGCGCCAGCAGCTACCGACGGGAGGGGCGGTGGGAGCAGTACTTC; CDR3 protein: CASSYRREGRWEQYF
J gene: TRBJ2-1; clone size: NA; V gene: TRBV19; D gene: TRBD2; CDR3 DNA: TGTGCCAGTAGTACTAAACTAGCGGGAATTGGTAATGAGCAGTTCTTC; CDR3 protein: CASSTKLAGIGNEQFF
J gene: TRBJ1-2; clone size: NA; V gene: TRBV7-9; D gene: NA; CDR3 DNA: TGTGCCAGCAGCTTAGAGAGAGGCAGGGGACGCTATGGCTACACCTTC; CDR3 protein: CASSLERGRGRYGYTF
J gene: TRBJ1-5; clone size: once; V gene: TRBV13; D gene: NA; CDR3 DNA: TGTGCCAGCAGCTTGAGAGGGGATCTGAAATCCCAGCATTTT; CDR3 protein: CASSLRGDLKSQHF
J gene: TRBJ2-7; clone size: NA; V gene: TRBV9; D gene: NA; CDR3 DNA: TGTGCCAGCAGCCCCTGGCAGGGCCCTTCCTACGAGCAGTACTTC; CDR3 protein: CASSPWQGPSYEQYF
J gene: TRBJ2-3; clone size: NA; V gene: TRBV27; D gene: TRBD2; CDR3 DNA: TGTGCCAGCAGTCTAGCGGATAGCACAGATACGCAGTATTTT; CDR3 protein: CASSLADSTDTQYF
J gene: TRBJ2-3; clone size: NA; V gene: TRBV9; D gene: NA; CDR3 DNA: TGTGCCAGCAGCCCTGGGGCTAGGCAACCCACAGATACGCAGTATTTT; CDR3 protein: CASSPGARQPTDTQYF
J gene: TRBJ1-5; clone size: few; V gene: TRBV4-1; D gene: NA; CDR3 DNA: TGCGCCAGCAGCATCGGACAGAGTAGCAATCAGCCCCAGCATTTT; CDR3 protein: CASSIGQSSNQPQHF
J gene: TRBJ2-3; clone size: NA; V gene: TRBV6-5; D gene: NA; CDR3 DNA: TGTGCCAGCAGTTACTCGGTGGGGAGCACAGATACGCAGTATTTT; CDR3 protein: CASSYSVGSTDTQYF
J gene: TRBJ1-5; clone size: few; V gene: TRBV9; D gene: TRBD1; CDR3 DNA: TGTGCCAGCAGCGCCGAGGGGACAGGTGAACAGCCCCAGCATTTT; CDR3 protein: CASSAEGTGEQPQHF
J gene: TRBJ2-7; clone size: NA; V gene: TRBV5-1; D gene: NA; CDR3 DNA: TGCGCCAGCAGCCCGGACACAGACTACGAGCAGTACTTC; CDR3 protein: CASSPDTDYEQYF
J gene: TRBJ2-1; clone size: few; V gene: TRBV5-1; D gene: TRBD2; CDR3 DNA: TGCGCCAGTCTAGCGGGAGTTGGGAATGAGCAGTTCTTC; CDR3 protein: CASLAGVGNEQFF
J gene: TRBJ2-7; clone size: once; V gene: TRBV27; D gene: TRBD1; CDR3 DNA: TGTGCCAGCAGTTTATGGGTGTCAGGGGGTTCCGACGAGCAGTACTTC; CDR3 protein: CASSLWVSGGSDEQYF
J gene: TRBJ2-1; clone size: NA; V gene: TRBV11-2; D gene: NA; CDR3 DNA: TGTGCCAGCAGCTTAACGGACCTTTCTGCCTACAATGAGCAGTTCTTC; CDR3 protein: CASSLTDLSAYNEQFF
J gene: TRBJ1-5; clone size: NA; V gene: TRBV5-5; D gene: NA; CDR3 DNA: TGTGCCAGCAGCTTGTGGCAGGGGTTCGACAATCAGCCCCAGCATTTT; CDR3 protein: CASSLWQGFDNQPQHF
J gene: TRBJ1-5; clone size: few; V gene: TRBV9; D gene: NA; CDR3 DNA: TGTGCCAGCAGCGTGGGAAGCAATCAGCCCCAGCATTTT; CDR3 protein: CASSVGSNQPQHF
J gene: TRBJ2-7; clone size: few; V gene: TRBV29-1; D gene: TRBD2; CDR3 DNA: TGCAGCGTTTTTACTAGCGGGAGTTACGAGCAGTACTTC; CDR3 protein: CSVFTSGSYEQYF
J gene: TRBJ2-3; clone size: NA; V gene: TRBV5-5; D gene: NA; CDR3 DNA: TGTGCCAGCAGCCTAGAGGGAGCCCTAGGCACAGATACGCAGTATTTT; CDR3 protein: CASSLEGALGTDTQYF
J gene: TRBJ2-3; clone size: NA; V gene: TRBV7-9; D gene: NA; CDR3 DNA: TGTGCCAGCAGCTCGAGCACAGATACGCAGTATTTT; CDR3 protein: CASSSSTDTQYF
J gene: TRBJ2-4; clone size: NA; V gene: TRBV5-1; D gene: TRBD1; CDR3 DNA: TGCGCCAGCAGGGGGACAGGGGACAAAAACATTCAGTACTTC; CDR3 protein: CASRGTGDKNIQYF
J gene: TRBJ2-1; clone size: once; V gene: TRBV29-1; D gene: NA; CDR3 DNA: TGCAGCGCCGGCCCGGGCTACAATGAGCAGTTCTTC; CDR3 protein: CSAGPGYNEQFF
J gene: TRBJ1-2; clone size: few; V gene: TRBV29-1; D gene: NA; CDR3 DNA: TGCAGCGTTGATACGAGAGAATCCGGCTACACCTTC; CDR3 protein: CSVDTRESGYTF
J gene: TRBJ2-2; clone size: NA; V gene: TRBV6-6; D gene: NA; CDR3 DNA: TGTGCCAGCAGTTCTCTAAGCTTAGCCGGGGAGCTGTTTTTT; CDR3 protein: CASSSLSLAGELFF
J gene: TRBJ2-1; clone size: NA; V gene: TRBV23-1; D gene: NA; CDR3 DNA: TGCGCCAGCAGTCAGACACCGAGCTCCTACAATGAGCAGTTCTTC; CDR3 protein: CASSQTPSSYNEQFF
J gene: TRBJ2-7; clone size: NA; V gene: TRBV7-8; D gene: TRBD2; CDR3 DNA: TGTGCCAGCAAGTTAGCGGGAGATCCCTACGAGCAGTACTTC; CDR3 protein: CASKLAGDPYEQYF
J gene: TRBJ1-2; clone size: NA; V gene: TRBV7-8; D gene: TRBD1; CDR3 DNA: TGTGCCAGCAGCTCCAGGACAGGTTTTGAGTATGGCTACACCTTC; CDR3 protein: CASSSRTGFEYGYTF
J gene: TRBJ2-1; clone size: NA; V gene: TRBV4-1; D gene: NA; CDR3 DNA: TGCGCCAGCAGCCAAGTTCTCGACTCCCAGGATGAGCAGTTCTTC; CDR3 protein: CASSQVLDSQDEQFF
J gene: TRBJ2-1; clone size: NA; V gene: TRBV7-2; D gene: NA; CDR3 DNA: TGTGCCAGCAGCTTAAGGACTGACAATGAGCAGTTCTTC; CDR3 protein: CASSLRTDNEQFF
J gene: TRBJ2-1; clone size: NA; V gene: TRBV6-5; D gene: TRBD2; CDR3 DNA: TGTGCCAGCAGTTACTCGAGACTAGCGGGCAATGAGCAGTTCTTC; CDR3 protein: CASSYSRLAGNEQFF
J gene: TRBJ2-1; clone size: NA; V gene: TRBV5-6; D gene: NA; CDR3 DNA: TGTGCCAGCAGCTTGCCGGCGCGGTATGAGCAGTTCTTC; CDR3 protein: CASSLPARYEQFF